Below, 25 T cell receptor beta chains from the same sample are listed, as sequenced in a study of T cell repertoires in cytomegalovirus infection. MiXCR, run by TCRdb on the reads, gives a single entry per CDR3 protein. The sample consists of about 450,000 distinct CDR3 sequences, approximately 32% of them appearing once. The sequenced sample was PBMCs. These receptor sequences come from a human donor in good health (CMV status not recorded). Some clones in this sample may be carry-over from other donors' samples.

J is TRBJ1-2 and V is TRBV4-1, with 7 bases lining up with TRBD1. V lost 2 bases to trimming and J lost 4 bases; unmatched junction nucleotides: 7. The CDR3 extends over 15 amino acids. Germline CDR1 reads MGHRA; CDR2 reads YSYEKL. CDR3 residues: CASSQLIGQAYGYTF. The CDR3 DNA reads TGCGCCAGCAGCCAACTAATTGGACAGGCCTATGGCTACACCTTC.

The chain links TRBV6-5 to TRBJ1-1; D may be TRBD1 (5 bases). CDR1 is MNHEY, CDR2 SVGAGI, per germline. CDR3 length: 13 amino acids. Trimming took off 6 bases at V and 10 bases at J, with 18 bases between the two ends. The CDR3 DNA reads TGTGCCAGCAGCCGAAACCAGGGAGACGGAGCTTTCTTT. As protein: CASSRNQGDGAFF.

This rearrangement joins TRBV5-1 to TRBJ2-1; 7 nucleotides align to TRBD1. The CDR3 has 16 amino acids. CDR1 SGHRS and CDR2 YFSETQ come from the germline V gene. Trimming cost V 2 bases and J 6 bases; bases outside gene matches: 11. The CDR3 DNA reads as TGCGCCAGCAGCTTACGCCGACAGGGTGGGATCAATGAGCAGTTCTTC. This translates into CASSLRRQGGINEQFF.

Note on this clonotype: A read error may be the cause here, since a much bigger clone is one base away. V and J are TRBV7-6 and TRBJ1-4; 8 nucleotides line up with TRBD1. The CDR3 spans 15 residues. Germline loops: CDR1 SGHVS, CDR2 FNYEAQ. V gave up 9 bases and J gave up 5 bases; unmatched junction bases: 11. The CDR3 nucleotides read TGTGCCAGAAGCAATACAGGGGGGGGAAATGAAAAACTGTTTTTT. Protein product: CARSNTGGGNEKLFF.

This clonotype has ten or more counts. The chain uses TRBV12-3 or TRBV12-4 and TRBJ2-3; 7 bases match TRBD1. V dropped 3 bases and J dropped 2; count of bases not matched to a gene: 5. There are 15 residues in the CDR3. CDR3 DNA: TGTGCCAGCAGTTTTGGCCAGGGGGTCACAGATACGCAGTATTTT. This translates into CASSFGQGVTDTQYF.

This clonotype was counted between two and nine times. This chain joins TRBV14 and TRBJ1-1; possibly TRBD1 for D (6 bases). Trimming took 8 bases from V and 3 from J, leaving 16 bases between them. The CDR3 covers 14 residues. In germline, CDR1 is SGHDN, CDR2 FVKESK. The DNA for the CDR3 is TGTGCCAGCGTTAAGGCGGCAGGGGACACTGAAGCTTTCTTT. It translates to CASVKAAGDTEAFF.

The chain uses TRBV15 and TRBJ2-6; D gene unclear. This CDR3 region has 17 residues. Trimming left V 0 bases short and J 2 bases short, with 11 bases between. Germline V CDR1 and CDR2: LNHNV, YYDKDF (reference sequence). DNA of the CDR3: TGTGCCACCAGCAGAGATAAGTCGCCCGCTGGGGCCAACGTCCTGACTTTC. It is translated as CATSRDKSPAGANVLTF. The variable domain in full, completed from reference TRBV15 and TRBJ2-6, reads DAMVIQNPRYQVTQFGKPVTLSCSQTLNHNVMYWYQQKSSQAPKLLFHYYDKDFNNEADTPDNFQSRRPNTSFCFLDIRSPGLGDTAMYLCATSRDKSPAGANVLTFGAGSRLTVL.

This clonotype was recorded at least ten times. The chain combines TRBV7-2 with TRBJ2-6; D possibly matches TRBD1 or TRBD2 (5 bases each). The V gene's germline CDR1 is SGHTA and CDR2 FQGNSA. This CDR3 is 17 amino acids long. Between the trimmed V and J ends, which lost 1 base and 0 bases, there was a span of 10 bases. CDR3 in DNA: TGTGCCAGCAGCTTAGTCGGGGACCTCTCTGGGGCCAACGTCCTGACTTTC. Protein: CASSLVGDLSGANVLTF.

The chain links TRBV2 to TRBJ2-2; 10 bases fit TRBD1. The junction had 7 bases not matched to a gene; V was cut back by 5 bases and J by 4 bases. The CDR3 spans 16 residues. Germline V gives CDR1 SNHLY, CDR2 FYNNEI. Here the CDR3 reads CASSPRQGASTGELFF. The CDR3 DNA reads TGTGCCAGCAGTCCGCGACAGGGGGCGAGCACCGGGGAGCTGTTTTTT.

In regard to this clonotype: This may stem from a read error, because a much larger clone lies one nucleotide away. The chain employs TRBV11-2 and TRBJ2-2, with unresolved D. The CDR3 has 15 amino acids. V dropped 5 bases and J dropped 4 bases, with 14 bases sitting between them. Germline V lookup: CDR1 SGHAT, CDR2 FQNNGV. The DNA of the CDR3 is TGTGCCAGCAGCCGGTTCGGGTCCCCCACCGGGGAGCTGTTTTTT. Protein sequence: CASSRFGSPTGELFF. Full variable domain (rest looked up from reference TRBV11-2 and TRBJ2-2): EAGVAQSPRYKIIEKRQSVAFWCNPISGHATLYWYQQILGQGPKLLIQFQNNGVVDDSQLPKDRFSAERLKGVDSTLKIQPAKLEDSAVYLCASSRFGSPTGELFFGEGSRLTVL.

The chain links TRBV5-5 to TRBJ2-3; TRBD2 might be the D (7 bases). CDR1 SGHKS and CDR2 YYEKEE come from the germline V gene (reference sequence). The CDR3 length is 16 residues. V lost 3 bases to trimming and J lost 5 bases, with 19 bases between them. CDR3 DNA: TGTGCCAGCAGCTGGGCGAGGGGGGGGCCCGTAGATACGCAGTATTTT. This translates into CASSWARGGPVDTQYF.

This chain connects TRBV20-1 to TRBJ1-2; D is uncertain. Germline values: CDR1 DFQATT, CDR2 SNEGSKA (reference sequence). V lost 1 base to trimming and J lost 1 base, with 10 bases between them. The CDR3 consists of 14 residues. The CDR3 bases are TGCAGTGCTAGAGCCCAGCTACTTAACTATGGCTACACCTTC. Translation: CSARAQLLNYGYTF.

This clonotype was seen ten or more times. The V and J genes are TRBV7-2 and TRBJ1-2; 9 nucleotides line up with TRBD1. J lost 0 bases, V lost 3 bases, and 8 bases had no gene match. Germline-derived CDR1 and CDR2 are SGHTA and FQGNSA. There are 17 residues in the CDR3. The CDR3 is CASSFRDRDPANYGYTF. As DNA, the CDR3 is TGTGCCAGCAGCTTTAGGGACAGGGACCCTGCTAACTATGGCTACACCTTC.

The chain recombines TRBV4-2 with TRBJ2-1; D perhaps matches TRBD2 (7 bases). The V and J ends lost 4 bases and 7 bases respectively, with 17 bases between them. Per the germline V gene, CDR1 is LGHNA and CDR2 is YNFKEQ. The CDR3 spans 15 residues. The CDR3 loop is CASSREIRGANEQFF. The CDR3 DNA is TGTGCCAGCAGCCGCGAAATTCGGGGGGCGAATGAGCAGTTCTTC.

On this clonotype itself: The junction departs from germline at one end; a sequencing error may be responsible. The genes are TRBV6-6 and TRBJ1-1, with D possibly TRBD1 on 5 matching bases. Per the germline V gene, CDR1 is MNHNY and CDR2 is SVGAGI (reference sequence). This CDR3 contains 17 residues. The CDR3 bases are TGTGCCAGCAGTTCCCCGAGGGATCCAGGGAGGCACACTGAAGCTTTATTT. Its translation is CASSSPRDPGRHTEALF.

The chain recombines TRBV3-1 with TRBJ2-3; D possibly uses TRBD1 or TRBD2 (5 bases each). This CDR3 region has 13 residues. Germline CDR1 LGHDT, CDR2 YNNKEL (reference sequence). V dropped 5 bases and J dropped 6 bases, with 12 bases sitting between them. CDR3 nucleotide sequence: TGTGCCAGCAGCGGGGGTCCGGGCGATACGCAGTATTTT. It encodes CASSGGPGDTQYF.

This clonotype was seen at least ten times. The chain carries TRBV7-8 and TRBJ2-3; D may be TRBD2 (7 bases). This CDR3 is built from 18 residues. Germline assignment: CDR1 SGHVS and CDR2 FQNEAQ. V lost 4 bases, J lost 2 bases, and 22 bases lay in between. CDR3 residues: CASSSEIRGGQNTDTQYF. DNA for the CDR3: TGTGCCAGCAGCTCCGAAATACGCGGGGGCCAAAACACAGATACGCAGTATTTT.

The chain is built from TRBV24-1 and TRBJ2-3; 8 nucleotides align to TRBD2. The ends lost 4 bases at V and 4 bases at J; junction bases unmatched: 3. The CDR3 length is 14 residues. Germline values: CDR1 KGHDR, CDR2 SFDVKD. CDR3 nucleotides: TGTGCCACCAGTGACCGGACTAGCTCAGATACGCAGTATTTT. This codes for CATSDRTSSDTQYF.

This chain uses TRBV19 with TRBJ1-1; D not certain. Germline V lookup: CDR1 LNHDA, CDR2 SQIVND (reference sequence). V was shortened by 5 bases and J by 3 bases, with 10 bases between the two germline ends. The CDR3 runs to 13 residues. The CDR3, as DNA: TGTGCCAGTAGTGGCCGGGAGTACACTGAAGCTTTCTTT. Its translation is CASSGREYTEAFF.

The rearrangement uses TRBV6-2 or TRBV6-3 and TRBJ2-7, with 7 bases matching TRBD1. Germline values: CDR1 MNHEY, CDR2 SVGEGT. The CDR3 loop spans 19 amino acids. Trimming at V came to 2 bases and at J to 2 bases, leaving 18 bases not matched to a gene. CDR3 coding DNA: TGTGCCAGCAGTTACCCGAACGGACAGGCCCTAGTACGAACCTACGAGCAGTACTTC. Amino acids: CASSYPNGQALVRTYEQYF.

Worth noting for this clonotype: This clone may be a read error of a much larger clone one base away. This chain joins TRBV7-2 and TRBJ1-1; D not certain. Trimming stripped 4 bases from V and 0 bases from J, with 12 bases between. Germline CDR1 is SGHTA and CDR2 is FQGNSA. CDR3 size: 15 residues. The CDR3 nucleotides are TGTGCCAGCAGCTGCTACAGAGAAATGAACACTGAAGCTTTCTTT. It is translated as CASSCYREMNTEAFF. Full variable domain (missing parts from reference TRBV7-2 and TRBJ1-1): GAGVSQSPSNKVTEKGKDVELRCDPISGHTALYWYRQSLGQGLEFLIYFQGNSAPDKSGLPSDRFSAERTGGSVSTLTIQRTQQEDSAVYLCASSCYREMNTEAFFGQGTRLTVV.

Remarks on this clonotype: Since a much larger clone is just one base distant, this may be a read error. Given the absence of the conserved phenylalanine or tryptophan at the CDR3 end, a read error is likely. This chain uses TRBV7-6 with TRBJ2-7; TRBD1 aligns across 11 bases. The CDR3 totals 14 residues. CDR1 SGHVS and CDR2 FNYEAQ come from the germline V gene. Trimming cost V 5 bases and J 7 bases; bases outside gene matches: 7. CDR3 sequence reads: CASSPGQGAREQYC. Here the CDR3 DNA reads TGTGCCAGCAGCCCCGGACAGGGGGCGCGTGAGCAGTACTGC.

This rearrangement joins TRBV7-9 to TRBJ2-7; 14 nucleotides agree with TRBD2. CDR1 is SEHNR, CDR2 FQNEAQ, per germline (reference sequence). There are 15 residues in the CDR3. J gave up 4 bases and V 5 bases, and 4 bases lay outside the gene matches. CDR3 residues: CASSRTSGGLYEQYF. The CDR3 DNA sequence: TGTGCCAGCAGCAGGACTAGCGGGGGGTTGTACGAGCAGTACTTC.

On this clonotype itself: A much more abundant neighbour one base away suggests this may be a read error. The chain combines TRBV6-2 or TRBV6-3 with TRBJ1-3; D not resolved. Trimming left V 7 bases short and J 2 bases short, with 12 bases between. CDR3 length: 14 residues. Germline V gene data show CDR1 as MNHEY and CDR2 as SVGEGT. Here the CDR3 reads CASIACRPGNTIYF. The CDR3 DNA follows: TGTGCCAGCATTGCCTGTCGACCTGGAAACACCATATATTTT.

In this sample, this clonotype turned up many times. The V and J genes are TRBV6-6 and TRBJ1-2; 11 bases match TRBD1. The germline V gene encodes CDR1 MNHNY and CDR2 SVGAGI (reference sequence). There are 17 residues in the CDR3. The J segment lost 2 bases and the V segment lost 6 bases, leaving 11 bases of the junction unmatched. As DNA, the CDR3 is TGTGCCAGCAGGAATAAGGGACAGGGGGTAGGAAACTATGGCTACACCTTC. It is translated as CASRNKGQGVGNYGYTF.